Below, 29 T cell receptor beta chains from the same sample are listed, as sequenced in a study of blood T cells in healthy people across ages. Alongside a J-beta primer mix, a sample-barcoded 5' primer served in a second PCR lasting about 7 to 12 cycles. TCRdb ran MiXCR on the 5' RACE reads and lists one entry per CDR3 protein. The data contain around 1.7 million distinct CDR3 sequences, approximately 30% of them singletons. Sequenced: blood. These receptors came from a woman aged 30 to 39 in good health.

This clonotype was counted only a few times. This rearrangement joins TRBV2 to TRBJ2-5; no firm D call. Near its end, the DNA agrees better with TRBJ2-7, so the J call may be wrong. The CDR3 is made up of 12 amino acids. The germline gives CDR1 SNHLY, CDR2 FYNNEI. CDR3: CAREGVSGEQYF. The CDR3 DNA reads as TGTGCCAGAGAAGGCGTCTCTGGCGAGCAGTACTTC.

This clonotype was counted ten times or more. V is TRBV20-1 and J is TRBJ2-7; possibly TRBD1 or TRBD2 for D (5 bases each). This CDR3 is built from 12 residues. V was cut by 6 bases and J by 3 bases, with 12 bases left in between. Germline CDR1 and CDR2: DFQATT and SNEGSKA (reference sequence). DNA for the CDR3: TGCAGTGCCCCGGGACCTCTCTACGAGCAGTACTTC. It is translated as CSAPGPLYEQYF.

This clonotype came up a few times. The chain employs TRBV24-1 and TRBJ1-4; no clear D. Germline CDR1 reads KGHDR; CDR2 reads SFDVKD. CDR3 size: 13 residues. V was shortened by 4 bases and J by 13 bases, with 15 bases between the two germline ends. Written as DNA, the CDR3 is TGTGCCACCAGTGAAGGAGACGAATTTGGACTGTTTTTT. It is translated as CATSEGDEFGLFF.

This sequence joins TRBV20-1 and TRBJ2-1, with TRBD2 as a possible D gene (5 bases). The length of the CDR3 is 11 residues. V lost 2 bases to trimming and J lost 7 bases, with 6 bases between them. Germline V CDR1 and CDR2: DFQATT, SNEGSKA (reference sequence). CDR3 region: CSARRLNEQFF. CDR3 in DNA: TGCAGTGCTAGAAGACTAAATGAGCAGTTCTTC.

The V and J genes are TRBV30 and TRBJ2-7, with no clear D. The CDR3 loop spans 13 amino acids. CDR1 is GTSNPN, CDR2 SVGIG, per germline (reference sequence). Trimming stripped 1 base from V and 2 bases from J, with 9 bases between. In nucleotides, the CDR3 is TGTGCCTGGAGTGCGGCTGTACCCTACGAGCAGTACTTC. Amino acids: CAWSAAVPYEQYF.

This clonotype showed up just a few times. This sequence joins TRBV10-3 and TRBJ2-1; D is tentatively TRBD1 or TRBD2 (7 bases each). CDR1 is ENHRY and CDR2 is SYGVKD in the germline V gene. This CDR3 has 14 amino acids. V was shortened by 4 bases and J by 8 bases, with 15 bases between the two germline ends. CDR3 coding DNA: TGTGCCATCAGTGTTGGCAGGGGGGGGGATGAGCAGTTCTTC. It specifies CAISVGRGGDEQFF.

This clonotype was recorded at least ten times. The gene calls are TRBV10-2 and TRBJ1-5; 7 bases line up with TRBD1. This CDR3 has 14 residues. The germline V gene has CDR1 WSHSY and CDR2 SAAADI. The junction had 6 bases not matched to a gene; V was cut back by 6 bases and J by 4 bases. The CDR3 here is CASRAGQVNQPQHF. For the CDR3, the DNA is TGCGCCAGCAGGGCAGGACAGGTTAATCAGCCCCAGCATTTT.

CDR3 in DNA: TGCGCCAGCAGTGAGTCGAACTACTACCTATCCTACGAGCAGTTCTTC. Protein: CASSESNYYLSYEQFF. The chain employs TRBV10-2 and TRBJ2-1; the D is unclear. The CDR3 is made up of 16 amino acids. Germline V gene data show CDR1 as WSHSY and CDR2 as SAAADI. Trimming shortened V by 0 bases and J by 10 bases, and 19 bases separated the two germline ends.

This clonotype showed up just a few times. The CDR3 sequence: CAISESDRGREGYTF. DNA of the CDR3: TGTGCCATCAGTGAGTCGGACAGGGGGCGAGAGGGCTACACCTTC. This rearrangement joins TRBV10-3 to TRBJ1-2; 11 nucleotides agree with TRBD1. This CDR3 comprises 15 residues. V shed 0 bases, J shed 8 bases, and the junction held 5 bases outside the gene matches. Germline CDR1 ENHRY, CDR2 SYGVKD.

This clonotype appeared many times. This chain uses TRBV7-6 with TRBJ2-5; D may correspond to TRBD1 or TRBD2 (5 bases each). This CDR3 has 15 residues. Germline V lookup: CDR1 SGHVS, CDR2 FNYEAQ. Trimming took off 2 bases at V and 2 bases at J, with 12 bases between the two ends. CDR3 amino acids: CASSLNRGRQETQYF. The CDR3, as DNA: TGTGCCAGCAGCTTAAATCGGGGCAGGCAAGAGACCCAGTACTTC. Based on the CDR3 plus reference TRBV7-6 and TRBJ2-5, the full variable domain is GAGVSQSPRYKVTKRGQDVALRCDPISGHVSLYWYRQALGQGPEFLTYFNYEAQQDKSGLPNDRFSAERPEGSISTLTIQRTEQRDSAMYRCASSLNRGRQETQYFGPGTRLLVL.

The V and J genes are TRBV5-5 and TRBJ2-7; 9 bases fit TRBD1. The CDR3 runs to 13 residues. Germline V CDR1 and CDR2: SGHKS, YYEKEE (reference sequence). Trimming at V came to 4 bases and at J to 5 bases, leaving 4 bases not matched to a gene. The CDR3 DNA reads TGTGCCAGCAGCCGGACAGGGGTCCACGAGCAGTACTTC. Protein sequence: CASSRTGVHEQYF.

This chain connects TRBV7-2 to TRBJ2-4; 7 bases match TRBD2. CDR1 SGHTA and CDR2 FQGNSA come from the germline V gene. V gave up 2 bases and J gave up 0 bases; unmatched junction bases: 4. The CDR3 runs 16 residues. The CDR3 is CASSLLAALAKNIQYF. The CDR3 DNA is TGTGCCAGCAGCTTACTAGCGGCCCTAGCCAAAAACATTCAGTACTTC.

This clonotype was seen at least ten times. The V call is TRBV7-2, the J call TRBJ1-2, with D possibly matching TRBD1 (5 bases). Germline CDR1 SGHTA, CDR2 FQGNSA. Trimming took off 4 bases at V and 3 bases at J, with 12 bases between the two ends. This CDR3 has 14 amino acids. CDR3 sequence (DNA): TGTGCCAGCAGCTCCGCAGGGTTTGACTATGGCTACACCTTC. Amino acid sequence: CASSSAGFDYGYTF.

This chain joins TRBV29-1 and TRBJ2-1; tentatively, D is TRBD2 (6 bases). This CDR3 region has 11 residues. Per the germline V gene, CDR1 is SQVTM and CDR2 is ANQGSEA. V was pared by 5 bases and J by 10 bases, with 12 bases between. The CDR3 loop reads CSVRAGREQFF. CDR3 DNA: TGCAGCGTTCGGGCGGGACGGGAGCAGTTCTTC.

The chain is built from TRBV7-9 and TRBJ2-1, with 10 nucleotides matching TRBD2. Trimming cost V 6 bases and J 5 bases; bases outside gene matches: 10. The CDR3 extends over 16 amino acids. Looked up from germline, CDR1 is SEHNR and CDR2 is FQNEAQ (reference sequence). For the CDR3, the DNA is TGTGCCAGCAGTCAGCGGGGACTAGCGTCCCACAATGAGCAGTTCTTC. Residues: CASSQRGLASHNEQFF.

The rearrangement uses TRBV20-1 and TRBJ1-1; D unresolved. Trimming pared 1 base from V and 4 bases from J, leaving 16 bases between. This CDR3 is built from 15 residues. Germline lookup yields CDR1 DFQATT and CDR2 SNEGSKA (reference sequence). The CDR3 nucleotides are TGCAGTGCTAGAGTAAGTGCAGTAAGCCTCACTGAAGCTTTCTTT. It codes for CSARVSAVSLTEAFF.

The table lists this clonotype with many counts. The genes are TRBV15 and TRBJ1-2; D is perhaps TRBD1 (5 bases). Per germline, CDR1 LNHNV and CDR2 YYDKDF (reference sequence). The CDR3 contains 15 residues. The ends were cut back, 4 bases at V and 7 bases at J, with 19 bases in the middle. The CDR3 DNA reads as TGTGCCACCAGCATCCCCGACCAGGGAACTACTGGCTACACCTTC. Encoded protein: CATSIPDQGTTGYTF. Complete variable domain (other parts from reference TRBV15 and TRBJ1-2): DAMVIQNPRYQVTQFGKPVTLSCSQTLNHNVMYWYQQKSSQAPKLLFHYYDKDFNNEADTPDNFQSRRPNTSFCFLDIRSPGLGDTAMYLCATSIPDQGTTGYTFGSGTRLTVV.

This clonotype appeared a few times. The chain couples TRBV5-1 to TRBJ2-5; D is undetermined. Trimming took off 2 bases at V and 2 bases at J, with 10 bases between the two ends. This CDR3 spans 14 amino acids. Germline V CDR1 and CDR2: SGHRS, YFSETQ. In nucleotides, the CDR3 is TGCGCCAGCAGCTTTATAGATGTTCAAGAGACCCAGTACTTC. This gives the protein CASSFIDVQETQYF.

As to this clonotype: This may be a read error, as it is one base from a much larger clone. V usage is TRBV4-3 and J usage is TRBJ2-5, with D possibly being TRBD1 (5 bases). This CDR3 has 15 residues. V lost 0 bases and J 4 bases, leaving 12 bases between the germline ends. The germline V gene encodes CDR1 LGHNA and CDR2 YSLEER. The CDR3: CASSQELAGIETQYF. In DNA form, the CDR3 reads TGCGCCAGCAGCCAAGAGCTGGCAGGGATAGAGACCCAGTACTTC.

This clonotype was recorded at least ten times. V usage is TRBV11-2 and J usage is TRBJ2-7; tentative D call: TRBD1 (5 bases). The germline V gene encodes CDR1 SGHAT and CDR2 FQNNGV. Between the trimmed V and J ends, which lost 7 bases and 5 bases, there was a span of 15 bases. The CDR3 has 13 amino acids. The CDR3 spells CASKKGWGNEQYF. In nucleotides, the CDR3 is TGTGCCAGCAAAAAGGGGTGGGGCAACGAGCAGTACTTC.

This chain links TRBV20-1 with TRBJ2-1, with 8 nucleotides matching TRBD2. Germline V gene data show CDR1 as DFQATT and CDR2 as SNEGSKA (reference sequence). The CDR3 totals 16 residues. Unmatched junction bases numbered 10, after V lost 2 bases and J lost 4 bases. CDR3: CSARSASGGGYNEQFF. CDR3 nucleotide sequence: TGCAGTGCTAGATCTGCGAGCGGGGGCGGATACAATGAGCAGTTCTTC.

This clonotype was seen only a few times. The chain couples TRBV29-1 to TRBJ1-2; D is unresolved. Deletions cut 1 base from V and 1 base from J, with 7 bases between. The CDR3 is 13 residues long. Germline V lookup: CDR1 SQVTM, CDR2 ANQGSEA. Here the CDR3 DNA reads TGCAGCGTTGAAGGCCTTTTTAACTATGGCTACACCTTC. It encodes CSVEGLFNYGYTF.

The chain employs TRBV20-1 and TRBJ2-7, with D possibly being TRBD1 (6 bases). CDR3 size: 14 residues. Trimming took off 3 bases at V and 7 bases at J, with 19 bases between the two ends. Germline V lookup: CDR1 DFQATT, CDR2 SNEGSKA (reference sequence). CDR3 sequence: CSAREESWGHEQYF. CDR3 bases: TGCAGTGCTAGGGAAGAAAGTTGGGGGCATGAGCAGTACTTC.

This clonotype appeared many times. The chain has TRBV20-1 and TRBJ2-7; weak D call: TRBD2 (5 bases). Deletions cut 8 bases from V and 6 bases from J, with 20 bases between. The germline V gene encodes CDR1 DFQATT and CDR2 SNEGSKA (reference sequence). The CDR3 sequence is 13 residues long. The CDR3 region is CSPRRKDSSEQYF. The CDR3 region has the DNA TGCAGTCCCCGGAGGAAGGATTCCAGCGAGCAGTACTTC.

Of note for this clonotype: This may stem from a read error, because a much larger clone lies one nucleotide away. The rearrangement joins TRBV12-5 to TRBJ2-3; D not certain. The CDR3 runs 14 residues. The germline CDR1 and CDR2 sequences are LGHNT and FRNRAP. The CDR3 DNA reads TGTGCTAGTGGTCTGTCTGCAATGGCAGATACGCGGTATTTT. Protein: CASGLSAMADTRYF.

A note on this clonotype: This could be a read error, since a much larger clone is one nucleotide away. The V call is TRBV29-1, the J call TRBJ2-7; D is possibly TRBD1 or TRBD2 (6 bases each). The germline gives CDR1 SQVTM, CDR2 ANQGSEA. The CDR3 has 14 amino acids. The CDR3 bases are TGCAGCGTTGAAAGGGGGGTTCGGGCGAATGAGCAGGTCTTC. As protein: CSVERGVRANEQVF.

This clonotype was picked up many times. The chain recombines TRBV6-5 with TRBJ2-3; D is uncertain. CDR3 length: 14 residues. The germline CDR1 and CDR2 sequences are MNHEY and SVGAGI. V lost 7 bases to trimming and J lost 5 bases, with 16 bases between them. Here the CDR3 reads CASIGRTLKDTQYF. CDR3 nucleotides: TGTGCCAGCATCGGACGAACACTGAAAGATACGCAGTATTTT.

This clonotype was counted ten times or more. The V and J genes are TRBV4-3 and TRBJ2-7; no definite D call. V gave up 1 base and J gave up 1 base, with 8 bases separating them. Germline CDR1 LGHNA, CDR2 YSLEER. This CDR3 is 14 amino acids long. This chain's CDR3 is CASSQALASYEQYF. CDR3 DNA: TGCGCCAGCAGCCAAGCCCTCGCATCCTACGAGCAGTACTTC.

Concerning this clonotype: One junction end disagrees with the germline gene, perhaps due to a read error. The chain is built from TRBV12-3 or TRBV12-4 and TRBJ2-3, with 7 bases that match TRBD2. The CDR3 runs to 15 residues. As DNA, the CDR3 is TGTGCCACCAGGGAGGGGAGACGCCGCACAGATACGGAGTATTTT. Protein sequence: CATREGRRRTDTEYF.